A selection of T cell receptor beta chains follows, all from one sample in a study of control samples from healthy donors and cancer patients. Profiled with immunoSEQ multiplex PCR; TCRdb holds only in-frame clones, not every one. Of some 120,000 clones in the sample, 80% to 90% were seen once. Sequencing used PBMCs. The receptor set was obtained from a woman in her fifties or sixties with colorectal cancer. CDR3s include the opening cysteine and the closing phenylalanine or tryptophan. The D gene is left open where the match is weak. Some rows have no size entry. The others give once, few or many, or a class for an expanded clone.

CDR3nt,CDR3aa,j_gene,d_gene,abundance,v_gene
TGTGCCAGCAGCCAGAGACTAGCGGGAGCCTCGGTGGAGACCCAGTACTTC,CASSQRLAGASVETQYF,TRBJ2-5,TRBD2,NA,TRBV14
TGTGCCAGCAGCCAAGTGCGGACGGCCAATTCACCCCTCCACTTT,CASSQVRTANSPLHF,TRBJ1-6,NA,NA,TRBV3-1/TRBV3-2
TGTGCCAACCCGCCGCTCATTAGCACAGATACGCAGTATTTT,CANPPLISTDTQYF,TRBJ2-3,NA,NA,TRBV9
TGCAGCGTTGAAGACGAAGGTAGGGGGGGGCCCCAGCATTTT,CSVEDEGRGGPQHF,TRBJ1-5,NA,NA,TRBV29-1
TGCGCCAGCAGTTCGGACATAAAGAACACCGGGGAGCTGTTTTTT,CASSSDIKNTGELFF,TRBJ2-2,NA,NA,TRBV5-1
TGTGCCAGCAGTGAAGTAATCGGCCAGCCCCAGCATTTT,CASSEVIGQPQHF,TRBJ1-5,NA,once,TRBV6-4
TGTGCCATCAGCCGACAGAGTTCTGGAAACACCATATATTTT,CAISRQSSGNTIYF,TRBJ1-3,NA,NA,TRBV10-3
TGCGCCAGCAGCCAAGATGGGGGCCTAGCGGGGACCTACAATGAGCAGTTCTTC,CASSQDGGLAGTYNEQFF,TRBJ2-1,TRBD2,NA,TRBV4-1
TGTGCCAGTAGACCCCCAGGCGGGGGAGACTATAATTCACCCCTCCACTTT,CASRPPGGGDYNSPLHF,TRBJ1-6,NA,NA,TRBV19
TGTGCCAGCAGTTACTCGAACAGGGAGTTTCTGGCTTTCTTT,CASSYSNREFLAFF,TRBJ1-1,NA,NA,TRBV6-2/TRBV6-3
TGTGCCATCAAGTCGGGACAGGGGGCAACAGATACGCAGTATTTT,CAIKSGQGATDTQYF,TRBJ2-3,TRBD1,NA,TRBV10-3
TGTGCCAGCTCACCCGGACAGGGTAACACCGGGGAGCTGTTTTTT,CASSPGQGNTGELFF,TRBJ2-2,TRBD1,NA,TRBV18
TGTGCCAGCAGCCAAGGGGCGACAGGAGCCCACTATGGCTACACCTTC,CASSQGATGAHYGYTF,TRBJ1-2,NA,NA,TRBV3-1/TRBV3-2
TGTGCCGCGGGGCCCGTCCATGGTGGAGATACGCAGTATTTT,CAAGPVHGGDTQYF,TRBJ2-3,NA,NA,TRBV3-1/TRBV3-2
TGTGCCAGCAGCCATCGGGGAACGGGCAATGAGCAGTTCTTC,CASSHRGTGNEQFF,TRBJ2-1,NA,NA,TRBV3-1/TRBV3-2
TGTGCCAGCAGTCATAACTATGGCTACACCTTC,CASSHNYGYTF,TRBJ1-2,NA,NA,TRBV3-1/TRBV3-2
TGCGCCAGCACCCGAGGGGTGGCGAACACTGAAGCTTTCTTT,CASTRGVANTEAFF,TRBJ1-1,NA,few,TRBV5-1
TGTGCCAGCCGCAGGAGCCAGGGAAACTATGGCTACACCTTC,CASRRSQGNYGYTF,TRBJ1-2,NA,NA,TRBV2
TGTGCCACCAGCAGAGATGGGGTCTCCTACAATGAGCAGTTCTTC,CATSRDGVSYNEQFF,TRBJ2-1,NA,NA,TRBV15
TGTGCCACAAAGGCCAGACAGGGTTTTGGCTACAATGAGCAGTTCTTC,CATKARQGFGYNEQFF,TRBJ2-1,TRBD1,NA,TRBV19
TGTGCCTGGAGTGCCCATCGTTGGATGGACACTGAAGCTTTCTTT,CAWSAHRWMDTEAFF,TRBJ1-1,NA,NA,TRBV30
TGTGCCAGCAGCTTTGGCCTTCTAATGAACACTGAAGCTTTCTTT,CASSFGLLMNTEAFF,TRBJ1-1,NA,NA,TRBV5-6
TGCGCCAGCAGGAGTCCGGATACGCAGTATTTT,CASRSPDTQYF,TRBJ2-3,NA,NA,TRBV10-2
TGTGCCAGCAGTAAATATGGTCAGCCCCAGCATTTT,CASSKYGQPQHF,TRBJ1-5,NA,NA,TRBV27
TGTGCCAGTACGGGGATACACGAGCGGGGCACCGGGGAGCTGTTTTTT,CASTGIHERGTGELFF,TRBJ2-2,TRBD2,NA,TRBV19
TGTGCCAGCAGCGATCAAAACCGGGACTCAGGCCTCCACTTT,CASSDQNRDSGLHF,TRBJ1-6,NA,NA,TRBV9
TGTGCCAGCAGCCCACTAGCGGGAGGGGGGAATGAGCAGTTCTTC,CASSPLAGGGNEQFF,TRBJ2-1,TRBD2,NA,TRBV2
TGTGCCAGCAGCTTGATTGCGCGGATTGGCATGGCTTTCTTT,CASSLIARIGMAFF,TRBJ1-1,NA,NA,TRBV5-5
TGCGCCAGCAGCTTACGGGACAGGGGGCCCCGGCAGTACTTC,CASSLRDRGPRQYF,TRBJ2-7,TRBD1,NA,TRBV5-1
TGTGCCAGCAGCTTACAGGGGGCTCTTAACTATGGCTACACCTTC,CASSLQGALNYGYTF,TRBJ1-2,TRBD1,NA,TRBV5-6
TGTGCCAGCAGCTTGGGACAGGCGAACACTGAAGCTTTCTTT,CASSLGQANTEAFF,TRBJ1-1,TRBD1,NA,TRBV7-3
TGTGCCAGCAGTTACTCGAGAGGGGATCTAAACTACGAGCAGTACTTC,CASSYSRGDLNYEQYF,TRBJ2-7,NA,NA,TRBV6-5